Listed below are T cell receptor beta chains from one sample, sequenced in a study of response to subunit inactivated influenza vaccine. TCRdb reprocessed the RT-PCR reads with MiXCR, giving one entry per CDR3 protein. The sample shows roughly 710,000 distinct CDR3 sequences, 14% of them seen only once. The specimen comprised PBMCs from blood, sampled around 14 days before vaccination. The receptors were gathered from a man aged 50-60 years who received an inactivated influenza vaccine. The CDR3 runs from the conserved cysteine through the conserved F or W. The order of the fields is J gene, D gene, V gene, clone size, CDR3 protein, CDR3 DNA. D genes are given only for firm matches. Size is stated for part of the rows, as once, few or many counts, or as a class when the clone is expanded.

j_gene: TRBJ2-7
d_gene: TRBD1
v_gene: TRBV6-2/TRBV6-3
abundance: few
CDR3aa: CASSWGTGSYEQYF
CDR3nt: TGTGCCAGCAGTTGGGGGACAGGGTCCTACGAGCAGTACTTC

j_gene: TRBJ2-3
d_gene: TRBD2
v_gene: TRBV10-3
abundance: many
CDR3aa: CAISRGTSGDTDTQYF
CDR3nt: TGTGCCATCAGCAGAGGGACTAGCGGGGACACAGATACGCAGTATTTT

j_gene: TRBJ2-3
d_gene: -
v_gene: TRBV6-4
abundance: -
CDR3aa: CASRDSGSNTDTQYF
CDR3nt: TGTGCCAGCAGGGATAGCGGCTCTAACACAGATACGCAGTATTTT

j_gene: TRBJ1-1
d_gene: TRBD1
v_gene: TRBV7-2
abundance: -
CDR3aa: CASSLGTGVGLRIF
CDR3nt: TGTGCCAGCAGCTTGGGGACAGGGGTCGGCTTAAGGATCTTT

j_gene: TRBJ1-2
d_gene: -
v_gene: TRBV4-2
abundance: few
CDR3aa: CASSQEPRSGYTF
CDR3nt: TGTGCCAGCAGCCAGGAGCCTCGATCGGGCTACACCTTC

j_gene: TRBJ2-7
d_gene: -
v_gene: TRBV18
abundance: -
CDR3aa: CASSPPRFPREQYF
CDR3nt: TGTGCCAGCTCACCACCGAGATTCCCTAGGGAGCAGTACTTC

j_gene: TRBJ2-3
d_gene: -
v_gene: TRBV20-1
abundance: few
CDR3aa: CSATSQTSTDTQYF
CDR3nt: TGCAGTGCTACGAGCCAGACTAGCACAGATACGCAGTATTTT

j_gene: TRBJ2-3
d_gene: -
v_gene: TRBV20-1
abundance: few
CDR3aa: CSARDFTTSTDTQYF
CDR3nt: TGCAGTGCTAGAGATTTCACGACTAGTACAGATACGCAGTATTTT

j_gene: TRBJ2-7
d_gene: TRBD1
v_gene: TRBV28
abundance: -
CDR3aa: CASRRGATGDSYEQYF
CDR3nt: TGTGCCAGCAGGCGAGGGGCTACAGGGGACTCCTACGAGCAGTACTTC

j_gene: TRBJ2-1
d_gene: -
v_gene: TRBV20-1
abundance: -
CDR3aa: CSASSIEEGLNNEQFF
CDR3nt: TGCAGTGCTAGCTCCATAGAGGAGGGGCTTAACAATGAGCAGTTCTTC

j_gene: TRBJ2-5
d_gene: -
v_gene: TRBV2
abundance: -
CDR3aa: CASSEAYRVTETQYF
CDR3nt: TGTGCCAGCAGTGAAGCGTACAGGGTGACCGAGACCCAGTACTTC

j_gene: TRBJ2-1
d_gene: -
v_gene: TRBV7-6
abundance: -
CDR3aa: CASSPRGTSSYNEQFF
CDR3nt: TGTGCCAGCAGCCCAAGGGGGACGAGCTCCTACAATGAGCAGTTCTTC